This record concerns one T cell receptor (beta chain) sequence. Germline values: CDR1 SGHRS, CDR2 YFSETQ. This CDR3 has 15 residues. V shed 7 bases, J shed 6 bases, and the junction held 14 bases outside the gene matches. This record belongs to a study of tumor and adjacent non-tumor tissue in lung cancer. About the research overall: There were some 12 adenocarcinoma, a couple of squamous cell carcinoma and 1 small cell lung cancer cases.

A modified ARM-PCR protocol with three rounds of nested PCR amplified TCRbeta. TCRdb re-called the multiplex PCR reads through MiXCR, storing one row per CDR3 protein. Of more than 85,000 distinct CDR3 sequences in the sample, roughly two thirds were seen once. The template was RNA from unsorted bulk tissue. Distant lung tissue was collected more than 3 cm away from the tumor edge. The TCR originated in a man aged 55 to 70 with non-small cell lung cancer. The chain links TRBV5-1 to TRBJ2-7, with TRBD2 matching 9 bases. The sequenced sample was distant non-tumor lung tissue. The CDR3 reads CASRSSGLAGSEQYF. The CDR3 region has the DNA TGCGCCAGCCGGTCGTCGGGACTAGCCGGTTCCGAGCAGTACTTC.